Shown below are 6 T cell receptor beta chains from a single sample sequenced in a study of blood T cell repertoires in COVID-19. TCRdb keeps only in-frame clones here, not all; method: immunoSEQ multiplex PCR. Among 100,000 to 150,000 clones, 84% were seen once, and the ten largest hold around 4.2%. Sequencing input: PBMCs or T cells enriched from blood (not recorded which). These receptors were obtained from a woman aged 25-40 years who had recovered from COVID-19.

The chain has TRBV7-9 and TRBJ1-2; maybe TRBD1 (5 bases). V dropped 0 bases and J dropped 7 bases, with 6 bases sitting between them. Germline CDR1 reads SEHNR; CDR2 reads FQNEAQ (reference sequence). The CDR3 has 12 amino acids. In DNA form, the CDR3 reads TGTGCCAGCAGCTTAGCAGGGGTTGGCTACACCTTC. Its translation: CASSLAGVGYTF.

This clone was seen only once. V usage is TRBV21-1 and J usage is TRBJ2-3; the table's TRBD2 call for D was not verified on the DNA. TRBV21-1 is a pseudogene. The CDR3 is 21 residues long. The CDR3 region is CASSRTGTSGSGGPSTDTQYF. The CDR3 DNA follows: TGTGCCAGCAGCCGGACCGGGACTAGCGGGAGTGGGGGGCCCAGCACAGATACGCAGTATTTT.

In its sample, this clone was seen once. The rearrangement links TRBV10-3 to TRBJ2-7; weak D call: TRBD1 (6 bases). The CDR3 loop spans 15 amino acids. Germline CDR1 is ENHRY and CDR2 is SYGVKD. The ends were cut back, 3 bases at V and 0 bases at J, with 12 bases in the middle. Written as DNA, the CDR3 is TGTGCCATCAGTGACAGGGGATTGCCCTCCTACGAGCAGTACTTC. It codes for CAISDRGLPSYEQYF.

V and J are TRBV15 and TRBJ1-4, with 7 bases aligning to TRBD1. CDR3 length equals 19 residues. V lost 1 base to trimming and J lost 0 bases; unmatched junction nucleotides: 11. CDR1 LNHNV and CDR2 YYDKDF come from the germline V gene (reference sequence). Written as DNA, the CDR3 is TGTGCCACCAGCAGAGGTTCAGGGGGGCCTTTCGCAACTAATGAAAAACTGTTTTTT. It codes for CATSRGSGGPFATNEKLFF.

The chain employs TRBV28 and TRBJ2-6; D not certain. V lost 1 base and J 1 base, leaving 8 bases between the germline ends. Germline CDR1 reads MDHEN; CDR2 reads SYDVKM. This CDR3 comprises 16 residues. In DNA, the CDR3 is TGTGCCAGCAGTTTATCCTTGTTGTCTGGGGCCAACGTCCTGACTTTC. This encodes CASSLSLLSGANVLTF.

The chain's CDR3 is CASSLTTSGRAGELFF. The CDR3 DNA reads as TGTGCCAGCAGTTTAACGACTAGCGGGAGGGCCGGGGAGCTGTTTTTT. The J gene is TRBJ2-2, the V gene TRBV27; 14 positions agree with TRBD2. The J segment lost 6 bases and the V segment lost 2 bases, leaving 2 bases of the junction unmatched. The CDR3 totals 16 residues. Germline CDR1 is MNHEY and CDR2 is SMNVEV (reference sequence).